This T cell receptor (beta chain) was documented in a study of OX40 agonist ivuxolimab in advanced cancers. Turning to the study itself: Among those treated, three patients had partial responses, one with hepatocellular carcinoma and two with cutaneous melanoma.

CDR1 SEHNR and CDR2 FQNEAQ come from the germline V gene (reference sequence). V lost 9 bases, J lost 3 bases, and 15 bases lay in between. The CDR3 extends over 13 amino acids. On this clone: Its antigen is still unknown.

Points from the study as a whole: On average, CD8+ T cells showed a greater number of expanded clones than CD4+. The 0.1-3.0 mg/kg partial responders had among the lowest clonal expansion. The antigens recognized by the expanded peripheral T cells, that is their antigen specificity, were not determined.

The method was immunoSEQ multiplex PCR; TCRdb's version includes in-frame clones alone and lacks a portion of them. The table lists tens of thousands of clones, around 87% of them singletons. The specimen comprised CD4+ or CD8+ T cells sorted from blood, sampled in a trial of the OX40 agonist ivuxolimab. The clonotype was recovered from an adult with an advanced solid tumor such as melanoma, head and neck, liver or kidney cancer. This chain joins TRBV7-9 and TRBJ2-7, with no clear D. DNA for the CDR3: TGTGCCAGGCCCCAGGAAAATAGCTACGAGCAGTACTTC. Translation: CARPQENSYEQYF.